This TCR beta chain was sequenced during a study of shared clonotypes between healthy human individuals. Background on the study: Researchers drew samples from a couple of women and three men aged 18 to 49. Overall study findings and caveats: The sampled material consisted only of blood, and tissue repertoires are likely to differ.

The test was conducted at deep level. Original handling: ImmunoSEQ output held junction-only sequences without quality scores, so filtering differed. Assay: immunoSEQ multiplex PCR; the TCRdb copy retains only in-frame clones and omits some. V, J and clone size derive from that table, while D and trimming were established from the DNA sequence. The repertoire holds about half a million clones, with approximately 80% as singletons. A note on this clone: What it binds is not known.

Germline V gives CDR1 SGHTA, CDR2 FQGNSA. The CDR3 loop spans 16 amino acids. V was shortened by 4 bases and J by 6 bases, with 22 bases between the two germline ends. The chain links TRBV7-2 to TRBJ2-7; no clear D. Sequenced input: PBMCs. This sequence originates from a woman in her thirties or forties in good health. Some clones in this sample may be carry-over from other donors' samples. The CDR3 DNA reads TGTGCCAGCAGCTCGCCCCAGACACACGTGAGGTCCGAGCAGTACTTC. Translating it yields CASSSPQTHVRSEQYF. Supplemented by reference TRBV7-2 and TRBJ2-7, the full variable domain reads GAGVSQSPSNKVTEKGKDVELRCDPISGHTALYWYRQSLGQGLEFLIYFQGNSAPDKSGLPSDRFSAERTGGSVSTLTIQRTQQEDSAVYLCASSSPQTHVRSEQYFGPGTRLTVT.